Listed here is a single TCR beta chain. What it binds is unknown. This sample was included in a study of blood T cells in healthy people across ages. The overall study: T cells yielded about one barcoded beta molecule per two cells through template switching. Study conclusions and caveats: In older individuals, TCR beta diversity per million T cells was lower, falling roughly linearly with age.

Together with a sample-barcoded 5' primer, a J-beta primer mix was included in a second PCR lasting about 7 to 11 cycles. TCRdb re-called the 5' RACE reads with MiXCR, one entry per CDR3 protein. Among 600,000 to 650,000 distinct CDR3 sequences listed, 58% were seen once. V was pared by 6 bases and J by 0 bases, with 9 bases between. The CDR3 is made up of 14 amino acids. The germline V gene encodes CDR1 SGHTA and CDR2 FQGNSA. They isolated at least 6 million PBMCs from each sample. Samples each had at least 5.5 micrograms of total RNA extracted. The V gene is TRBV7-2, the J gene TRBJ1-3; D might be TRBD1 (5 bases). Material: blood. The TCR sequence derives from a man aged 60 to 69 in good health. CDR3 bases: TGTGCCAGCAGACGGGGCGCCTCTGGAAACACCATATATTTT. Protein product: CASRRGASGNTIYF.